This T cell receptor (beta chain) was sequenced in a study of T cells in localized non-small cell lung cancer. Harvested at least 2 cm beyond the tumor margin, adjacent lung showed no atypia. Only in-frame clones appear in the TCRdb table, and some are missing; sequencing was by immunoSEQ multiplex PCR. Here the sample spans 1,500 to 2,000 clones, 20% to 30% being singletons. The source material was normal lung tissue next to the tumor, sampled before any cancer treatment. The TCR was taken from a female donor older than 55 with stage I lung adenocarcinoma.

CDR3 DNA: TGTGCCAGCTCACCTAACTTACAAGAGACCCAGTACTTC. Translating gives CASSPNLQETQYF. The J gene is TRBJ2-5, the V gene TRBV18; D remains unclear. Germline CDR1 and CDR2: KGHSH and LQKENI. The length of the CDR3 is 13 residues. Trimming left V 3 bases short and J 2 bases short, with 7 bases between.